This T cell receptor beta chain was identified in a study of T-cell memory formation after mild COVID-19 (dated by TCRdb to about 2021). In terms of the full investigation: TCR sequence clusters from the two donors were found to be largely donor specific. In two donors, T-cell clones that expanded and contracted after mild COVID-19 were followed by sequencing TCRalpha and TCRbeta repertoires longitudinally. The cohort was made up of two young adult volunteers, one female and one male, who were previously healthy. Broad study findings and their caveats: SARS-CoV-2 specificity of the second-wave clones peaking on day 37 was not confirmed. Contracting CD4+ clones appeared mostly in the CM and EM memory subsets, whereas CD8+ clones were enriched in EMRA. From day 15 to 85, contracting clones showed balanced CD4/CD8 phenotypes, whereas a second wave of clones that expanded from day 15 to 37 leaned towards CD4+. Only a couple of mild cases were covered in the study, and larger cohorts including severe cases with pre-infection samples were considered necessary. The detection of some responding clones in pre-infection memory suggests that pre-existing cross-reactive memory T cells joined the SARS-CoV-2 response.

The sample was run on an Illumina NovaSeq 6000. Using 5'RACE with constant-segment primers, TCRalpha and TCRbeta cDNA libraries were constructed, with sample barcodes and unique molecular identifiers added in the process. RNA was extracted from every sample with Trizol reagent. The libraries were amplified in two PCR steps, and the second step added a second sample barcode and Illumina TruSeq adapters. Sequencing of the libraries was done on an Illumina NovaSeq, producing 2 x 150 bp paired-end reads. Regarding the original processing steps: Demultiplexing of reads and collapsing into UMI-guided consensus sequences were performed with migec v1.2.7. Using mixcr v2.1.11, UMI consensuses were aligned to TRA and TRB V and J templates and then assembled into clonotypes. A clonotype was counted as expanded or contracted only if both edgeR and NoisET called the change significant, with noise models trained on biological replicates. For edgeR calls, a false discovery rate-adjusted p below 0.01 and a log2 fold-change threshold of 1 were applied. As an exploratory analysis of dynamics, max-normalized trajectories of the 1000 most abundant clonotypes were examined with PCA combined with hierarchical clustering. Each responding clone was given a CD4 or CD8 phenotype based on the CD4+ and CD8+ repertoires, which had been sequenced separately. TCRdb trimmed the raw reads at Q25, called clones with MiXCR and kept productive beta chains. Every distinct CDR3 protein forms one entry, paired with its most common genes and DNA. The V and J calls were not made by the authors but by TCRdb's processing. A total of some 270,000 distinct CDR3 sequences appear in this sample, 15% of them only once. Together, the top ten hold 2% to 2.5% of the sample.

V was cut back by 0 bases and J by 0 bases, leaving a gap of 9 bases between them. The germline V gene (reference sequence) sets CDR1 to DFQATT and CDR2 to SNEGSKA. Its CDR3 holds 15 amino acids, cysteine through phenylalanine. The kept DNA is CDR3 alone, 45 bases in frame from the first base. Ficoll-Paque density gradient centrifugation was used to isolate PBMCs. A few counts support this clonotype. Its binding antigen is unknown. The record has no base qualities; no much larger clone is one base away. The chain employs TRBV20-1 and TRBJ2-4; TRBD2 is a weak D gene call, 5 bases matching. This TCR was sampled from an adult woman who had mild COVID-19 (a few samples of this study predate the infection). The sample titles of this study are shuffled in the database, so cell type and time point are left out; the donor was told from shared clones. The sample taken for sequencing was PBMCs or a T cell subset sorted from them (not recorded which). The sequenced DNA: TGCAGTGCTAGAGATCCTCGGGAAGCCAAAAACATTCAGTACTTC. Translated, this gives CSARDPREAKNIQYF.